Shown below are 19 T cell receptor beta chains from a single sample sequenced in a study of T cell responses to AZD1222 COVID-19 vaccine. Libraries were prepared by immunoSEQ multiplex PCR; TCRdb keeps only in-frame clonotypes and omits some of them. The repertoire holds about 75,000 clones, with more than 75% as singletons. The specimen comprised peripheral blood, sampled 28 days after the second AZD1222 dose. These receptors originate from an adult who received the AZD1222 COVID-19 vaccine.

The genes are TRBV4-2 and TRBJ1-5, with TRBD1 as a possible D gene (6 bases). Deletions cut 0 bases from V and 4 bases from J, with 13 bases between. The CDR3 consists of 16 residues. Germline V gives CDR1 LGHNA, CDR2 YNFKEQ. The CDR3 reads CASSQERGQLNQPQHF. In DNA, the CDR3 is TGTGCCAGCAGCCAAGAGAGGGGACAACTGAATCAGCCCCAGCATTTT.

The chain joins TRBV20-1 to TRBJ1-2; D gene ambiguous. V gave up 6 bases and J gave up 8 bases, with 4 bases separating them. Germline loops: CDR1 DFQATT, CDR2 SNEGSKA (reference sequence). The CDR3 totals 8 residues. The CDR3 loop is CSAGGYTF. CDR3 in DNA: TGCAGTGCAGGGGGCTACACCTTC.

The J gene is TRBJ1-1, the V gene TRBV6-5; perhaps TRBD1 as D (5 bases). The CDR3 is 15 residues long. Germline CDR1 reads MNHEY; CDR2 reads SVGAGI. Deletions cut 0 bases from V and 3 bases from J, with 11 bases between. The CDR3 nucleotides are TGTGCCAGCAGTTACTCGACCGGGGGTTACACTGAAGCTTTCTTT. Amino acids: CASSYSTGGYTEAFF.

CDR3 DNA: TGTGCCAGCAGCCAAAGTCCCGAAGCTTTCTTT. Protein sequence: CASSQSPEAFF. The V and J genes are TRBV6-2 or TRBV6-3 and TRBJ1-1; D ambiguous. In germline, CDR1 is MNHEY, CDR2 SVGEGT. The V end lost 6 bases, the J end lost 8 bases, and 10 bases lay between the germline ends. This CDR3 comprises 11 residues.

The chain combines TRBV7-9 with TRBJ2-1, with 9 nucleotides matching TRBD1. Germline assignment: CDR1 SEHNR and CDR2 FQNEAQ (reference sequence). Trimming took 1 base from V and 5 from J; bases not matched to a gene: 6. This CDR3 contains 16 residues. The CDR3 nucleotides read TGTGCCAGCAGCTTAGGGGACAGGGAGCGCGACAATGAGCAGTTCTTC. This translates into CASSLGDRERDNEQFF.

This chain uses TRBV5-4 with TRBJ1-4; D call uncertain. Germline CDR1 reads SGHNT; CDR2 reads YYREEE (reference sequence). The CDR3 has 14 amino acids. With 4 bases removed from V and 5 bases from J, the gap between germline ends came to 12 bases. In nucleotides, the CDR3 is TGTGCCAGCAGCACGCGGACTCAGAATGAAAAACTGTTTTTT. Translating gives CASSTRTQNEKLFF.

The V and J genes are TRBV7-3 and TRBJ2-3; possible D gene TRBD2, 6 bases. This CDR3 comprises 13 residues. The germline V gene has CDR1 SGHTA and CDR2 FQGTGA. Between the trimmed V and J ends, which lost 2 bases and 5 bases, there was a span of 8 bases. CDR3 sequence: CASSLPEGDTQYF. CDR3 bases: TGTGCCAGCAGCTTACCGGAGGGAGATACGCAGTATTTT.

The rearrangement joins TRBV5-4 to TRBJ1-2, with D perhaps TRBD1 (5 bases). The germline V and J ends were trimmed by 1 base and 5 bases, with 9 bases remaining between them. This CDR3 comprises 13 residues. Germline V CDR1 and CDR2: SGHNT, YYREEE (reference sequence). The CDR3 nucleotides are TGTGCCAGCAGCTTGCAGACAGTTTATGGCTACACCTTC. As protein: CASSLQTVYGYTF. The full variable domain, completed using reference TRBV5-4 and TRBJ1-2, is ETGVTQSPTHLIKTRGQQVTLRCSSQSGHNTVSWYQQALGQGPQFIFQYYREEENGRGNFPPRFSGLQFPNYSSELNVNALELDDSALYLCASSLQTVYGYTFGSGTRLTVV.

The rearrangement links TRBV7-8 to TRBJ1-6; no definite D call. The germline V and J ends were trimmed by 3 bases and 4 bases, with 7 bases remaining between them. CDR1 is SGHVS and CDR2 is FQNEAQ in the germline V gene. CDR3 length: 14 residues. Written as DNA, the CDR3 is TGTGCCAGCAGCTTCGGAGAGTATAATTCACCCCTCCACTTT. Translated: CASSFGEYNSPLHF.

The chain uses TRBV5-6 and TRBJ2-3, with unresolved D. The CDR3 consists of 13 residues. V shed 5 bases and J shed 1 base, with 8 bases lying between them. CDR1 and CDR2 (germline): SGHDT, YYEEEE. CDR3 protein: CASSLPGTDTQYF. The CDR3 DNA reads TGTGCCAGCAGTCTCCCTGGCACAGATACGCAGTATTTT.

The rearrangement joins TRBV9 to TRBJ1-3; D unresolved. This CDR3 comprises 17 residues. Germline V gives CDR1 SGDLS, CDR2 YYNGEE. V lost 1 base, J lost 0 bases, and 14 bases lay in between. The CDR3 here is CASSVLGSPSSGNTIYF. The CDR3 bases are TGTGCCAGCAGCGTACTAGGGTCTCCGAGCTCTGGAAACACCATATATTTT.

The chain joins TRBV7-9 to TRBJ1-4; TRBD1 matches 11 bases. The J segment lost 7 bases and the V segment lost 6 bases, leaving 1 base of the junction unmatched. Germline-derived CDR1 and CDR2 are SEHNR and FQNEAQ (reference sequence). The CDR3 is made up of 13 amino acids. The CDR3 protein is CASRGQGGEKLFF. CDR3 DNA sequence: TGTGCCAGCAGGGGACAGGGGGGTGAAAAACTGTTTTTT.

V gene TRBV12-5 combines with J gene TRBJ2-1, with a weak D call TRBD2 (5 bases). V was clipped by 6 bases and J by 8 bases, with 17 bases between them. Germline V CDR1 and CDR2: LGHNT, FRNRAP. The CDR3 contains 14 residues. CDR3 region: CASGPGRDSDEQFF. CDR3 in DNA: TGTGCTAGTGGCCCGGGCCGGGATAGTGATGAGCAGTTCTTC.

The CDR3 region has the DNA TGTGCCAGCAGCCCAAAGGGGTTTACGGACTATGGCTACACCTTC. Translation: CASSPKGFTDYGYTF. The genes are TRBV7-3 and TRBJ1-2; tentatively, D is TRBD1 (5 bases). This CDR3 is built from 15 residues. V was shortened by 5 bases and J by 3 bases, with 16 bases between the two germline ends. Looked up from germline, CDR1 is SGHTA and CDR2 is FQGTGA.

DNA for the CDR3: TGTGCCAGCAGCCCCGGACAGGGACTTAACTATGGCTACACCTTC. As protein: CASSPGQGLNYGYTF. This sequence joins TRBV7-3 and TRBJ1-2, with 8 bases fitting TRBD1. Germline V gene data show CDR1 as SGHTA and CDR2 as FQGTGA. The CDR3 covers 15 residues. The V and J ends lost 5 bases and 1 base, in that order; junction bases with no gene match: 6.

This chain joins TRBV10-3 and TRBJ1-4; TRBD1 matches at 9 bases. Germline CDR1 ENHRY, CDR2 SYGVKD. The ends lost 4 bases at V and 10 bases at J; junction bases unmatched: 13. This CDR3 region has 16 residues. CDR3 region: CAISGGDRDNPGKLFF. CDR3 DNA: TGTGCCATCAGTGGTGGGGACAGGGACAACCCAGGAAAACTGTTTTTT.

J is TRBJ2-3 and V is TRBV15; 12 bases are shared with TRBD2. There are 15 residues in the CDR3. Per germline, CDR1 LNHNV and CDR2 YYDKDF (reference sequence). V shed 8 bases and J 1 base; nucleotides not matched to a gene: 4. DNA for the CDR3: TGTGCCACCGCTAGCGGGGGGGATGGCACAGATACGCAGTATTTT. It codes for CATASGGDGTDTQYF.

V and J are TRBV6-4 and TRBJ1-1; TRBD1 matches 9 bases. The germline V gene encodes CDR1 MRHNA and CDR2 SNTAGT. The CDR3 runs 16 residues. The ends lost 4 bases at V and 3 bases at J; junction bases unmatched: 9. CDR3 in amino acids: CASSVPGQGIHTEAFF. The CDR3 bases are TGTGCCAGCAGTGTACCGGGACAGGGAATCCACACTGAAGCTTTCTTT.

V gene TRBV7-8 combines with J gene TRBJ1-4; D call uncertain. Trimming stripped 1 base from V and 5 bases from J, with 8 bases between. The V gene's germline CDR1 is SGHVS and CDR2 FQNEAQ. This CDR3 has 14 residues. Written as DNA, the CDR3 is TGTGCCAGCAGCTTAGGGCAGAGAAATGAAAAACTGTTTTTT. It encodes CASSLGQRNEKLFF.